Sequencing of this T cell receptor (beta chain) was carried out in a study of breast tumors, draining lymph nodes, adjacent tissues. TCRdb used MiXCR to reprocess the multiplex PCR reads, holding one entry per CDR3 protein. The sample consists of under 250,000 distinct CDR3 sequences, about 30% of them appearing once. The lymph nodes were axillary draining lymph nodes from breast cancer patients. V trimming: 3 bases; J trimming: 7 bases; junction bases outside the gene matches: 10. This CDR3 comprises 18 residues. Germline CDR1 is KGHDR and CDR2 is SFDVKD. The V gene is TRBV24-1, the J gene TRBJ1-6, with TRBD1 matching over 11 bases. The clonotype originates from a female donor with breast cancer. Some clones in this sample may be carry-over from other donors' samples. The sequencing input was axillary lymph node tissue. This CDR3 is CATSDGGQGANLNSPLHF. DNA for the CDR3: TGTGCCACCAGTGATGGTGGACAGGGGGCTAACTTAAATTCACCCCTCCACTTT.